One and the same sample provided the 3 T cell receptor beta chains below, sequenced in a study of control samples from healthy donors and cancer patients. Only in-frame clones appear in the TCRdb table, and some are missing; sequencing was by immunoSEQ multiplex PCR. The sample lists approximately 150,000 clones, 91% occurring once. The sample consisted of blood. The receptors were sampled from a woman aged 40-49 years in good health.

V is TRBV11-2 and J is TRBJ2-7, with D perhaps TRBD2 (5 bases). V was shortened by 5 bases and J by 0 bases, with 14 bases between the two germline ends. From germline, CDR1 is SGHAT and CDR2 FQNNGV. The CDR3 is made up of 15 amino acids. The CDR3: CASSHGEVSSYEQYF. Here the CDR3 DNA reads TGTGCCAGCAGCCACGGGGAAGTTAGCTCCTACGAGCAGTACTTC.

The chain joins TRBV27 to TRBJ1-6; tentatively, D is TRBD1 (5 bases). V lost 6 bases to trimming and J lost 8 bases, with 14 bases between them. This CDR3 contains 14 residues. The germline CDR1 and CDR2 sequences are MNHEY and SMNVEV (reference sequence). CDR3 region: CASRLGTADSPLHF. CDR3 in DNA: TGTGCCAGCAGACTAGGGACGGCGGATTCACCCCTCCACTTT.

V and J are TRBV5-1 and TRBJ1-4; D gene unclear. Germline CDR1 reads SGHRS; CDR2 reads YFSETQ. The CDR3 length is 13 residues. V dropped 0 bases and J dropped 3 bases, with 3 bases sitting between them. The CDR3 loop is CASSLAPNEKLFF. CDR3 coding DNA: TGCGCCAGCAGCTTGGCACCTAATGAAAAACTGTTTTTT.